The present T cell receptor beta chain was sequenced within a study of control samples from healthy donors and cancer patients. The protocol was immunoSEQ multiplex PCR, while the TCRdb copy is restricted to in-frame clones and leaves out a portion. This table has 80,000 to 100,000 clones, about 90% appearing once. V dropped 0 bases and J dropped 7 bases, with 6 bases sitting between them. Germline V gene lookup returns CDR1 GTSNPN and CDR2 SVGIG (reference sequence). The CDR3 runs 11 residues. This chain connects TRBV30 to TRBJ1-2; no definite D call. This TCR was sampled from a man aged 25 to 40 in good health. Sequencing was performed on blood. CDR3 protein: CAWSVLAGYTF. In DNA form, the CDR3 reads TGTGCCTGGAGTGTACTTGCTGGCTACACCTTC.